Below are 4 T cell receptor beta chains sequenced from a single sample in a study of blood T cell repertoires in COVID-19. TCRdb's copy holds only in-frame clones and misses some; the assay was immunoSEQ multiplex PCR. Found here are fewer than 250,000 clones, 84% of them singletons; the top ten hold more than 9%. Sequencing was performed on peripheral blood. The receptors shown here come from an elderly woman with COVID-19, enrolled during active disease.

The chain combines TRBV20-1 with TRBJ1-5; possibly TRBD1 for D (6 bases). CDR3 length: 11 residues. Germline CDR1 reads DFQATT; CDR2 reads SNEGSKA (reference sequence). The V end was cut by 5 bases, the J end by 9 bases, with 11 bases between. This chain's CDR3 is CSAGGPGPQHF. The DNA for the CDR3 is TGCAGTGCTGGGGGCCCCGGGCCCCAGCATTTT.

The gene calls are TRBV23-1 and TRBJ2-5, with a tentative D call TRBD2 (5 bases). TRBV23-1 is marked as an open reading frame, function uncertain. Trimming left V 7 bases short and J 5 bases short, with 29 bases between. The CDR3 runs 18 residues. In nucleotides, the CDR3 is TGCGCCAGCAATGGGCCGAGGGTGATTTGGTTTAGGTTGGAGACCCAGTACTTC. Protein sequence: CASNGPRVIWFRLETQYF.

This chain joins TRBV10-1 and TRBJ1-5; D uncertain. Trimming pared 6 bases from V and 0 bases from J, leaving 6 bases between. The CDR3 contains 13 residues. CDR1 and CDR2 (germline): WNHNN, SYGVQD (reference sequence). As DNA, the CDR3 is TGCGCCAGCAGCTCCTGTAGCAATCAGCCCCAGCATTTT. This translates into CASSSCSNQPQHF.

V is TRBV7-2 and J is TRBJ2-7; 8 nucleotides agree with TRBD2. This CDR3 has 15 amino acids. Germline CDR1 reads SGHTA; CDR2 reads FQGNSA. The V gene end was trimmed by 8 bases and the J gene end by 4 bases; junction bases not matched to a gene: 13. The CDR3 nucleotides read TGTGCCAGCCAAGGAGGGACGGGGGGGTTTTACGAGCAGTACTTC. Amino acids: CASQGGTGGFYEQYF.